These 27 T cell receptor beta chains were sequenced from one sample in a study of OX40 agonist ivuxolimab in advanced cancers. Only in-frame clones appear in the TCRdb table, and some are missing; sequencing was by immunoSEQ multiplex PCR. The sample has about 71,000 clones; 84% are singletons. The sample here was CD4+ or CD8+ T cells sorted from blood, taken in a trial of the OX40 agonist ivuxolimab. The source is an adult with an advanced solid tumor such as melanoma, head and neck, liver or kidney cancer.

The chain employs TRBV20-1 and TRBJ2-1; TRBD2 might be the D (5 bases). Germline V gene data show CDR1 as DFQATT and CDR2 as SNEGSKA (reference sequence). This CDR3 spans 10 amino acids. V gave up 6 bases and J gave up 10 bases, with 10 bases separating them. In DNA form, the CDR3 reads TGCAGTGCGCTACTAGGAGAGCAGTTCTTC. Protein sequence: CSALLGEQFF.

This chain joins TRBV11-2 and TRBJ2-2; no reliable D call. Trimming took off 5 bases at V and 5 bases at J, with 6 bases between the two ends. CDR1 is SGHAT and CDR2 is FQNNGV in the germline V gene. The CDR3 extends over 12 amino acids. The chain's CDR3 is CASSPDTGELFF. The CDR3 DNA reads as TGTGCCAGCAGCCCAGATACCGGGGAGCTGTTTTTT.

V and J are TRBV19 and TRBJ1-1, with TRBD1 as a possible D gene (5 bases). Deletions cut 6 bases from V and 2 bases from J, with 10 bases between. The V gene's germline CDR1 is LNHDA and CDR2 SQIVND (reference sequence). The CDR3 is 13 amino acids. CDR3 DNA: TGTGCCAGTAGGCCGACAGTTAACACTGAAGCTTTCTTT. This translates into CASRPTVNTEAFF.

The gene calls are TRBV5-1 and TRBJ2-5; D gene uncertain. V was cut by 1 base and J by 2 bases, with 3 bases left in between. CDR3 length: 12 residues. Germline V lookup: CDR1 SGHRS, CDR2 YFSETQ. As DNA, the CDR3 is TGCGCCAGCAGCTTGAGACAAGAGACCCAGTACTTC. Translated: CASSLRQETQYF. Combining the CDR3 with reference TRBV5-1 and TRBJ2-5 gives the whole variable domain KAGVTQTPRYLIKTRGQQVTLSCSPISGHRSVSWYQQTPGQGLQFLFEYFSETQRNKGNFPGRFSGRQFSNSRSEMNVSTLELGDSALYLCASSLRQETQYFGPGTRLLVL.

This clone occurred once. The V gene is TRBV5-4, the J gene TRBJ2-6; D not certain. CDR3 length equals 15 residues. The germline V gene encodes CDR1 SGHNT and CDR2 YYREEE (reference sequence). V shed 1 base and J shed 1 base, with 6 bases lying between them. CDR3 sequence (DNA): TGTGCCAGCAGCTTGACAGATTCTGGGGCCAACGTCCTGACTTTC. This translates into CASSLTDSGANVLTF. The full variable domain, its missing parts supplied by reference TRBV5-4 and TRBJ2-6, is ETGVTQSPTHLIKTRGQQVTLRCSSQSGHNTVSWYQQALGQGPQFIFQYYREEENGRGNFPPRFSGLQFPNYSSELNVNALELDDSALYLCASSLTDSGANVLTFGAGSRLTVL.

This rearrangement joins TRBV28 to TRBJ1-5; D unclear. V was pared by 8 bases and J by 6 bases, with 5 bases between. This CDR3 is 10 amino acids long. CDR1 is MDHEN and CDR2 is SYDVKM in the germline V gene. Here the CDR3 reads CASAGQPQHF. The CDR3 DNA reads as TGTGCCAGCGCCGGTCAGCCCCAGCATTTT.

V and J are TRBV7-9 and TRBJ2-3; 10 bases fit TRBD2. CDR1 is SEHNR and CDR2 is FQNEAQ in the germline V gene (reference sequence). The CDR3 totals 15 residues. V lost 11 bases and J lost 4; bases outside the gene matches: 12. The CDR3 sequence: CAREETSGIADTQYF. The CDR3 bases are TGTGCCCGAGAGGAAACTAGCGGGATCGCAGATACGCAGTATTTT. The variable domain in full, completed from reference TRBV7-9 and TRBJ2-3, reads DTGVSQNPRHKITKRGQNVTFRCDPISEHNRLYWYRQTLGQGPEFLTYFQNEAQLEKSRLLSDRFSAERPKGSFSTLEIQRTEQGDSAMYLCAREETSGIADTQYFGPGTRLTVL.

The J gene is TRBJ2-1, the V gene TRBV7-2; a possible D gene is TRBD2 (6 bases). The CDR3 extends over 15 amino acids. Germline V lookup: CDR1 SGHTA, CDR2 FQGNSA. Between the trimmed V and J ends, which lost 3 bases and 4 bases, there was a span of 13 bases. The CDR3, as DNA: TGTGCCAGCAGCTTTGGGCAGGGAGGTTACAATGAGCAGTTCTTC. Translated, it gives CASSFGQGGYNEQFF. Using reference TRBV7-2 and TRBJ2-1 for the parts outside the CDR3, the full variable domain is GAGVSQSPSNKVTEKGKDVELRCDPISGHTALYWYRQSLGQGLEFLIYFQGNSAPDKSGLPSDRFSAERTGGSVSTLTIQRTQQEDSAVYLCASSFGQGGYNEQFFGPGTRLTVL.

CDR3 coding DNA: TGCGCCAGCGGTGGGGGGCCCTCCTACAATGAGCAGTTCTTC. Translation gives CASGGGPSYNEQFF. This chain connects TRBV5-1 to TRBJ2-1; D assignment may be TRBD1 or TRBD2 (6 bases each). The germline V gene encodes CDR1 SGHRS and CDR2 YFSETQ. The CDR3 runs 14 residues. V gave up 7 bases and J gave up 0 bases, with 11 bases separating them.

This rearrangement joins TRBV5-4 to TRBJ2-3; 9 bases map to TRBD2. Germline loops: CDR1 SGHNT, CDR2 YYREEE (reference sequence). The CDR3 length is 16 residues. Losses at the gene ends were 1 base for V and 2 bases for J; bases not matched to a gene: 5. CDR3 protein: CASSLFTSGSTDTQYF. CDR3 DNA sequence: TGTGCCAGCAGCTTGTTTACTAGCGGGTCCACAGATACGCAGTATTTT.

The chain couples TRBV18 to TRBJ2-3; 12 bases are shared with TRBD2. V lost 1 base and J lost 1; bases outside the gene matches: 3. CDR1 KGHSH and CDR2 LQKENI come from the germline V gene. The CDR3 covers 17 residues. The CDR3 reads CASSPRLAGGRTDTQYF. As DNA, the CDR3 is TGTGCCAGCTCACCACGCCTAGCGGGAGGGCGCACAGATACGCAGTATTTT.

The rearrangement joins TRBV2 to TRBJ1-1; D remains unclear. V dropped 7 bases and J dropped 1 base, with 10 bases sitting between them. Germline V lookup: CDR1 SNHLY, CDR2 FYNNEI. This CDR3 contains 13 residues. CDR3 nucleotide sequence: TGTGCCAGCAATATTCAGGCGAACACTGAAGCTTTCTTT. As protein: CASNIQANTEAFF.

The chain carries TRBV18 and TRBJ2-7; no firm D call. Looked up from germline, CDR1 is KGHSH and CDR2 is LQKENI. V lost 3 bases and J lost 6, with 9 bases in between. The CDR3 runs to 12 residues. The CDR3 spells CASSPRQGEQYF. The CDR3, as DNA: TGTGCCAGCTCACCCAGACAAGGCGAGCAGTACTTC.

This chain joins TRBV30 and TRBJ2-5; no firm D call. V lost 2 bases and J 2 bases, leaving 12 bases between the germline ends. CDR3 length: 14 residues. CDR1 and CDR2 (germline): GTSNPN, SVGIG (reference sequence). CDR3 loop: CAWSPDWEQETQYF. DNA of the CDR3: TGTGCCTGGAGTCCAGACTGGGAACAAGAGACCCAGTACTTC.

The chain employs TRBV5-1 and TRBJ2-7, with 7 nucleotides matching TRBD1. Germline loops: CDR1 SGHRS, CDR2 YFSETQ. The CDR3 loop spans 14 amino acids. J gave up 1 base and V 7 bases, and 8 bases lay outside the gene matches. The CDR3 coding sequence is TGCGCCAGCGGTCTTGGGGACAGATCCTACGAGCAGTACTTC. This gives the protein CASGLGDRSYEQYF.

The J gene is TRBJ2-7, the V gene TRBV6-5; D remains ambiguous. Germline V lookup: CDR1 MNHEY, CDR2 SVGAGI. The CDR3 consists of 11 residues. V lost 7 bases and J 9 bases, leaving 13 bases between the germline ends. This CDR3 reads CASINSSSQYV. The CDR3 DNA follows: TGTGCCAGCATAAACTCTTCGTCGCAGTACGTC.

CDR3 in amino acids: CASSQESGVNTEAFF. The DNA of the CDR3 is TGCGCCAGCAGCCAAGAATCAGGGGTGAACACTGAAGCTTTCTTT. The chain recombines TRBV4-1 with TRBJ1-1, with a weak D call TRBD1 (6 bases). The germline V gene encodes CDR1 MGHRA and CDR2 YSYEKL. The CDR3 is made up of 15 amino acids. V was pared by 0 bases and J by 0 bases, with 8 bases between.

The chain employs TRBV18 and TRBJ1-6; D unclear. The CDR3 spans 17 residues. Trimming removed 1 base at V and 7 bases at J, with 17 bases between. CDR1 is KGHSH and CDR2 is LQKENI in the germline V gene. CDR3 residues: CASSPLPSLRANSPLHF. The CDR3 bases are TGTGCCAGCTCACCACTACCGAGTCTGAGGGCCAATTCACCCCTCCACTTT.

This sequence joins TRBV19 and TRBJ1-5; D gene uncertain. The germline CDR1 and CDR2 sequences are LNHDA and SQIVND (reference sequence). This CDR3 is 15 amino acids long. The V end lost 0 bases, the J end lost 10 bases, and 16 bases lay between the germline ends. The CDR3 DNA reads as TGTGCCAGTAGTATAGATGGGGAGAGGGCCGGACCCCAGCATTTT. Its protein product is CASSIDGERAGPQHF.

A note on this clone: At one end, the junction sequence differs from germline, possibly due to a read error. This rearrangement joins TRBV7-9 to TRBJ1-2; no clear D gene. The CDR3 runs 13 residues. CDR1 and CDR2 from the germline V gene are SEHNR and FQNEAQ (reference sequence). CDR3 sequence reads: CASNLGSTNGYTF. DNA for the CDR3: TGTGCCAGCAACTTAGGGAGCACCAACGGCTACACCTTC. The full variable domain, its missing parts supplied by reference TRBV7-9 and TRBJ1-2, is DTGVSQNPRHKITKRGQNVTFRCDPISEHNRLYWYRQTLGQGPEFLTYFQNEAQLEKSRLLSDRFSAERPKGSFSTLEIQRTEQGDSAMYLCASNLGSTNGYTFGSGTRLTVV.

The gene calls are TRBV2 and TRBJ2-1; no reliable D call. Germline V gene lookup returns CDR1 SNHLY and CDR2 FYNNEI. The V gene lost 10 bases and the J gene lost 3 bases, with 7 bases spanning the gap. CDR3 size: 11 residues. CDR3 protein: CAIGSYNEQFF. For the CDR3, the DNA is TGTGCCATAGGAAGCTACAATGAGCAGTTCTTC.

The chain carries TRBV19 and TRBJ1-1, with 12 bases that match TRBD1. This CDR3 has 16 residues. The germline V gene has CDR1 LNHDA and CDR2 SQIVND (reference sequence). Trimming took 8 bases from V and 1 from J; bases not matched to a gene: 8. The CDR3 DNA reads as TGTGCCAGTCGGGACAGGGGGCGGGAAGCGAACACTGAAGCTTTCTTT. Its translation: CASRDRGREANTEAFF.

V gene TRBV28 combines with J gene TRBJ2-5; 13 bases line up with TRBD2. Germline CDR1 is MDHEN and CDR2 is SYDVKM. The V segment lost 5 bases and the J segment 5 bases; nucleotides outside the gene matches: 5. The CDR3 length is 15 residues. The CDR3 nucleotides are TGTGCCAGCAGTCCAGGACTAGCGGGAGTTGAGACCCAGTACTTC. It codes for CASSPGLAGVETQYF.

DNA of the CDR3: TGCGCCAGCAGCTTGGTTGGGGGCCGGTCCACTGAAGCTTTCTTT. It codes for CASSLVGGRSTEAFF. This chain uses TRBV5-1 with TRBJ1-1, with D tentatively TRBD1 (6 bases). Deletions cut 0 bases from V and 4 bases from J, with 13 bases between. Per germline, CDR1 SGHRS and CDR2 YFSETQ. The CDR3 runs 15 residues.

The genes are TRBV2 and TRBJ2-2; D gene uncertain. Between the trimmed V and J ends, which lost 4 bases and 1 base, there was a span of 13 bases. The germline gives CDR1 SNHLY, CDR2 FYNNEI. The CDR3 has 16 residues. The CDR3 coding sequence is TGTGCCAGCAGTGTTAAAGGCCGATTGAACACCGGGGAGCTGTTTTTT. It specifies CASSVKGRLNTGELFF.

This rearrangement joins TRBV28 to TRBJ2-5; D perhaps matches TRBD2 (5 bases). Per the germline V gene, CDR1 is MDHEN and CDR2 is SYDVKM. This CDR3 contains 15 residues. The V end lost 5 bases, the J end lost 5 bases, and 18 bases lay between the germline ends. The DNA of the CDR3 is TGTGCCAGCAGTCGACCTCAGTCAAGGAGGGAGACCCAGTACTTC. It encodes CASSRPQSRRETQYF.

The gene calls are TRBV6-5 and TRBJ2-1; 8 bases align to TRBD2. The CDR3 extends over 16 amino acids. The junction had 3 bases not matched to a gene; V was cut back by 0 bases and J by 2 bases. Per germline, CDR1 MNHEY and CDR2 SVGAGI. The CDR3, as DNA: TGTGCCAGCAGTTACTCGACGGGGGGGGCCTACAATGAGCAGTTCTTC. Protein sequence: CASSYSTGGAYNEQFF.